The next 25 T cell receptor beta chains were all read from a single sample in a study of cytomegalovirus exposure and HLA in healthy donors. PCR involved 60 Vbeta and 13 Jbeta primers. Sequenced by immunoSEQ multiplex PCR; TCRdb stores in-frame clones only, minus some. The top ten clones hold 1.3% of a sample with 200,000 to 250,000 clones, about 84% of them seen once. Sequencing was performed on PBMCs. All receptors come from a human donor in good health.

This clone was detected only a few times. For the CDR3, the DNA is TGTGCCAGCAGTTTTGAGGGGACTCCTGGAAACACCATATATTTT. Translated, it gives CASSFEGTPGNTIYF. The V call is TRBV27, the J call TRBJ1-3; TRBD1 is a possible D gene (5 bases). The CDR3 consists of 15 residues. The germline gives CDR1 MNHEY, CDR2 SMNVEV (reference sequence). The V and J ends lost 3 bases and 2 bases respectively, with 11 bases between them.

The chain joins TRBV13 to TRBJ1-2; 9 bases align to TRBD1. The J segment lost 6 bases and the V segment lost 5 bases, leaving 16 bases of the junction unmatched. Germline CDR1 is PRHDT and CDR2 is FYEKMQ (reference sequence). The CDR3 consists of 17 residues. CDR3 in amino acids: CASSPSDRGRGWDGYTF. In DNA form, the CDR3 reads TGTGCCAGCAGCCCCTCGGACAGGGGAAGGGGGTGGGATGGCTACACCTTC.

This CDR3 is CASGVAGIHNEQFF. CDR3 coding DNA: TGTGCCAGCGGGGTAGCGGGTATCCACAATGAGCAGTTCTTC. The chain combines TRBV2 with TRBJ2-1; 7 bases map to TRBD2. The CDR3 is 14 residues long. V lost 8 bases and J lost 5; bases outside the gene matches: 9. The germline CDR1 and CDR2 sequences are SNHLY and FYNNEI. Full variable domain (remainder filled in from reference TRBV2 and TRBJ2-1): EPEVTQTPSHQVTQMGQEVILRCVPISNHLYFYWYRQILGQKVEFLVSFYNNEISEKSEIFDDQFSVERPDGSNFTLKIRSTKLEDSAMYFCASGVAGIHNEQFFGPGTRLTVL.

The chain has TRBV19 and TRBJ1-1, with 9 bases aligning to TRBD1. The CDR3 consists of 13 residues. Germline V lookup: CDR1 LNHDA, CDR2 SQIVND (reference sequence). Trimming removed 5 bases from V and 3 bases from J; junction bases left unmatched: 1. The CDR3 DNA reads as TGTGCCAGTAGTTGGGACAGGGACACTGAAGCTTTCTTT. It yields the protein CASSWDRDTEAFF.

The V and J genes are TRBV19 and TRBJ1-5; D remains ambiguous. V was cut by 3 bases and J by 4 bases, with 13 bases left in between. The CDR3 runs 15 residues. Germline V gene data show CDR1 as LNHDA and CDR2 as SQIVND (reference sequence). DNA of the CDR3: TGTGCCAGTAGTATTAGCGATGTTAGTAATCAGCCCCAGCATTTT. It specifies CASSISDVSNQPQHF.

The genes are TRBV7-8 and TRBJ1-2, with D possibly TRBD1 on 5 matching bases. This CDR3 is 13 amino acids long. CDR1 and CDR2 from the germline V gene are SGHVS and FQNEAQ. Trimming removed 4 bases from V and 3 bases from J, with 9 bases in between. CDR3 sequence (DNA): TGTGCCAGCAGCTACGGGGGGGACTATGGCTACACCTTC. Its protein product is CASSYGGDYGYTF. The variable domain in full, with the rest retrieved from reference TRBV7-8 and TRBJ1-2, is GAGVSQSPRYKVAKRGQDVALRCDPISGHVSLFWYQQALGQGPEFLTYFQNEAQLDKSGLPSDRFFAERPEGSVSTLKIQRTQQEDSAVYLCASSYGGDYGYTFGSGTRLTVV.

The V and J genes are TRBV6-5 and TRBJ2-1, with 13 bases lining up with TRBD2. Looked up from germline, CDR1 is MNHEY and CDR2 is SVGAGI. The CDR3 sequence is 15 residues long. V shed 8 bases, J shed 7 bases, and the junction held 8 bases outside the gene matches. The CDR3 DNA follows: TGTGCCAGCGGCCCGACTAGCGGGAGGAGGAATGAGCAGTTCTTC. It specifies CASGPTSGRRNEQFF.

The V call is TRBV10-3, the J call TRBJ2-7; tentative D call: TRBD2 (6 bases). The length of the CDR3 is 15 residues. Germline V gives CDR1 ENHRY, CDR2 SYGVKD. V shed 4 bases and J shed 4 bases, with 17 bases lying between them. CDR3 region: CAISGPTGVEYEQYF. The CDR3 coding sequence is TGTGCCATCAGTGGCCCCACGGGGGTGGAATACGAGCAGTACTTC.

This clone was seen a single time. The V and J genes are TRBV29-1 and TRBJ1-2; TRBD1 is a possible D gene (5 bases). The germline CDR1 and CDR2 sequences are SQVTM and ANQGSEA. V was pared by 5 bases and J by 3 bases, with 10 bases between. The CDR3 sequence is 12 residues long. In DNA, the CDR3 is TGCAGCGTTTCAGGGCCGGACTATGGCTACACCTTC. Protein product: CSVSGPDYGYTF.

This clone was recorded a few times. The gene calls are TRBV7-2 and TRBJ2-7; TRBD2 might be the D (5 bases). This CDR3 has 14 residues. Trimming pared 4 bases from V and 7 bases from J, leaving 17 bases between. Looked up from germline, CDR1 is SGHTA and CDR2 is FQGNSA. The DNA for the CDR3 is TGTGCCAGCAGCTGGCCGCAGGTGGGGAGAGAGCAGTACTTC. This translates into CASSWPQVGREQYF.

The genes are TRBV14 and TRBJ1-2; TRBD1 matches at 9 bases. The CDR3 totals 16 residues. Germline V gene data show CDR1 as SGHDN and CDR2 as FVKESK. J gave up 3 bases and V 2 bases, and 7 bases lay outside the gene matches. The CDR3 DNA reads TGTGCCAGCAGCCAAAACACAGGGGGCCACTACTATGGCTACACCTTC. This translates into CASSQNTGGHYYGYTF.

This rearrangement joins TRBV2 to TRBJ2-7; 8 positions match TRBD2. The CDR3 is 13 residues long. Germline CDR1 SNHLY, CDR2 FYNNEI. V was clipped by 6 bases and J by 4 bases; unmatched bases: 5. CDR3 sequence reads: CASSTSGVYEQYF. CDR3 nucleotides: TGTGCCAGCAGCACTAGCGGTGTTTACGAGCAGTACTTC. Full variable domain (remainder filled in from reference TRBV2 and TRBJ2-7): EPEVTQTPSHQVTQMGQEVILRCVPISNHLYFYWYRQILGQKVEFLVSFYNNEISEKSEIFDDQFSVERPDGSNFTLKIRSTKLEDSAMYFCASSTSGVYEQYFGPGTRLTVT.

The chain has TRBV18 and TRBJ2-7; 8 bases agree with TRBD1. CDR3 length equals 14 residues. With 5 bases clipped from V and 4 bases from J, the junction kept 7 bases outside the gene matches. Germline assignment: CDR1 KGHSH and CDR2 LQKENI. The CDR3 coding sequence is TGTGCCAGCTCAACACAGGGGGTTAATTACGAGCAGTACTTC. Encoded protein: CASSTQGVNYEQYF.

V is TRBV4-2 and J is TRBJ1-2, with a tentative D call TRBD1 (5 bases). This CDR3 is 13 amino acids long. Germline assignment: CDR1 LGHNA and CDR2 YNFKEQ. Deletions cut 0 bases from V and 8 bases from J, with 10 bases between. CDR3 protein: CASSQDRRDGYTF. The CDR3 coding sequence is TGTGCCAGCAGCCAAGATAGGAGGGACGGCTACACCTTC.

The rearrangement uses TRBV11-1 and TRBJ2-7, with TRBD2 matching 9 bases. After removal of 3 bases from V and 4 bases from J, the junction contained 7 bases not matched to a gene. Germline-derived CDR1 and CDR2 are SGHAT and FQDESV (reference sequence). The CDR3 sequence is 15 residues long. Here the CDR3 DNA reads TGTGCCAGCAGCTTGATTAGCGGGAGTTATTACGAGCAGTACTTC. Protein sequence: CASSLISGSYYEQYF.

The rearrangement uses TRBV19 and TRBJ1-2; no definite D call. Germline values: CDR1 LNHDA, CDR2 SQIVND (reference sequence). This CDR3 is built from 14 residues. V lost 3 bases and J 0 bases, leaving 8 bases between the germline ends. In DNA, the CDR3 is TGTGCCAGTAGTATCCAGACTGCTAACTATGGCTACACCTTC. Encoded protein: CASSIQTANYGYTF.

This clone was counted a single time. This chain joins TRBV28 and TRBJ1-4; no clear D gene. The CDR3 is made up of 14 amino acids. Germline CDR1 MDHEN, CDR2 SYDVKM. V lost 3 bases and J 0 bases, leaving 5 bases between the germline ends. This CDR3 is CASSLPATNEKLFF. The DNA of the CDR3 is TGTGCCAGCAGTTTGCCGGCAACTAATGAAAAACTGTTTTTT. Drawing the rest from reference TRBV28 and TRBJ1-4, the complete variable domain is DVKVTQSSRYLVKRTGEKVFLECVQDMDHENMFWYRQDPGLGLRLIYFSYDVKMKEKGDIPEGYSVSREKKERFSLILESASTNQTSMYLCASSLPATNEKLFFGSGTQLSVL.

The rearrangement links TRBV27 to TRBJ2-7; D gene uncertain. The CDR3 spans 15 residues. V was shortened by 5 bases and J by 5 bases, with 19 bases between the two germline ends. Germline V gene sequence: CDR1 MNHEY, CDR2 SMNVEV (reference sequence). CDR3 loop: CASSIPQKPTDEQYF. CDR3 DNA sequence: TGTGCCAGCAGTATCCCACAGAAGCCAACCGACGAGCAGTACTTC.

This chain connects TRBV5-4 to TRBJ2-3; D perhaps matches TRBD1 (6 bases). The V and J ends lost 4 bases and 1 base respectively, with 10 bases between them. Germline loops: CDR1 SGHNT, CDR2 YYREEE (reference sequence). The CDR3 covers 14 residues. The CDR3 bases are TGTGCCAGCAGCCCGCGACAGGGCACAGATACGCAGTATTTT. This sequence encodes CASSPRQGTDTQYF.

The chain links TRBV6-6 to TRBJ2-1, with 10 bases matching TRBD2. CDR1 and CDR2 (germline): MNHNY, SVGAGI (reference sequence). With V trimmed by 5 bases and J by 5 bases, 9 bases remained unmatched. This CDR3 has 16 residues. CDR3 DNA: TGTGCCAGCAGTGTTCCGGGACTAGCGTCCGACAATGAGCAGTTCTTC. Translated: CASSVPGLASDNEQFF.

The chain uses TRBV2 and TRBJ2-7; D might be TRBD1 (5 bases). The CDR3 runs 13 residues. Germline-derived CDR1 and CDR2 are SNHLY and FYNNEI. V gave up 1 base and J gave up 3 bases, with 7 bases separating them. The CDR3 coding sequence is TGTGCCAGCAGTGAAGGACAGCGCTACGAGCAGTACTTC. It codes for CASSEGQRYEQYF.

The chain carries TRBV27 and TRBJ2-7, with 7 bases lining up with TRBD2. The V segment lost 6 bases and the J segment 6 bases; nucleotides outside the gene matches: 14. The CDR3 covers 15 residues. Germline V gene sequence: CDR1 MNHEY, CDR2 SMNVEV (reference sequence). The CDR3 region is CASSPTGEGFTEQYF. The DNA of the CDR3 is TGTGCCAGCAGCCCCACGGGGGAGGGTTTCACCGAGCAGTACTTC.

This chain joins TRBV19 and TRBJ2-7; 7 bases match TRBD1. The CDR3 covers 15 residues. The germline CDR1 and CDR2 sequences are LNHDA and SQIVND (reference sequence). V dropped 3 bases and J dropped 2; count of bases not matched to a gene: 7. DNA for the CDR3: TGTGCCAGTAGTATTTCAGGGGGTCCCGCCTACGAGCAGTACTTC. Translating gives CASSISGGPAYEQYF. Combining the CDR3 with reference TRBV19 and TRBJ2-7 gives the whole variable domain DGGITQSPKYLFRKEGQNVTLSCEQNLNHDAMYWYRQDPGQGLRLIYYSQIVNDFQKGDIAEGYSVSREKKESFPLTVTSAQKNPTAFYLCASSISGGPAYEQYFGPGTRLTVT.

V is TRBV5-5 and J is TRBJ1-5, with TRBD1 as a possible D gene (6 bases). The germline V gene has CDR1 SGHKS and CDR2 YYEKEE (reference sequence). This CDR3 comprises 14 residues. Deletions cut 1 base from V and 3 bases from J, with 8 bases between. As DNA, the CDR3 is TGTGCCAGCAGCTTGTACAGGGCCAATCAGCCCCAGCATTTT. Translating it yields CASSLYRANQPQHF.

This chain's CDR3 is CASSSSGEGDGYTF. CDR3 DNA sequence: TGTGCCAGCAGCTCCTCGGGGGAGGGGGATGGCTACACCTTC. The chain recombines TRBV7-2 with TRBJ1-2; TRBD1 is a possible D gene (6 bases). The CDR3 is 14 amino acids. Trimming pared 4 bases from V and 6 bases from J, leaving 15 bases between. CDR1 is SGHTA, CDR2 FQGNSA, per germline.